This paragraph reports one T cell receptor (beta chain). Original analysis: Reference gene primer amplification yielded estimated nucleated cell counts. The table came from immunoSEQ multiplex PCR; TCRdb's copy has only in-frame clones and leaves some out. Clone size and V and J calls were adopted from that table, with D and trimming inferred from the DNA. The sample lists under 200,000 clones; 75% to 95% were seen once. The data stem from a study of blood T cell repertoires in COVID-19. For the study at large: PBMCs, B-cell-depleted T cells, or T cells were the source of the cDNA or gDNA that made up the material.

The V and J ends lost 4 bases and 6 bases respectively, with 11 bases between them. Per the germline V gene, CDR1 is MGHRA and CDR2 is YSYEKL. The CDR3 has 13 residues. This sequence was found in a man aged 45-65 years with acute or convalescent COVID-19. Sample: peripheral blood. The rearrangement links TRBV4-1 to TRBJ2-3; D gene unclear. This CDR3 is CASSRGVSDTQYF. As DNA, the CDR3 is TGCGCCAGCAGCCGAGGAGTCAGCGATACGCAGTATTTT.